These 28 T cell receptor beta chains were sequenced from one sample in a study of cytomegalovirus exposure and HLA in healthy donors. With 60 Vbeta and 13 Jbeta primers, the PCR was carried out. The assay was immunoSEQ multiplex PCR, and TCRdb's table has in-frame clones only and misses some. The top ten hold about 3.4% of the sample, which has some 190,000 clones, approximately 77% seen once. The sequenced sample was PBMCs. Source of these receptors: a man between 40 and 49 years old in good health and CMV-seropositive.

The chain uses TRBV29-1 and TRBJ2-7; TRBD1 matches 7 bases. Germline V gives CDR1 SQVTM, CDR2 ANQGSEA. The CDR3 has 12 residues. The CDR3, as DNA: TGCTGCTACAGGGGCCCTTCCTACGAGCAGTACTTC. Its protein is CCYRGPSYEQYF.

The gene calls are TRBV14 and TRBJ2-5; no clear D. The germline V gene encodes CDR1 SGHDN and CDR2 FVKESK. The V end lost 1 base, the J end lost 5 bases, and 8 bases lay between the germline ends. The CDR3 extends over 13 amino acids. CDR3 DNA sequence: TGTGCCAGCAGCCAAGTCTTCGCGGAGACCCAGTACTTC. The encoded protein is CASSQVFAETQYF.

J is TRBJ2-7 and V is TRBV27, with 8 positions matching TRBD1. V dropped 6 bases and J dropped 6; count of bases not matched to a gene: 13. CDR1 is MNHEY, CDR2 SMNVEV, per germline (reference sequence). This CDR3 comprises 15 residues. The CDR3 region has the DNA TGTGCCAGCAGCACCTCAAGGACAGGGCTGGTCGAGCAGTACTTC. It codes for CASSTSRTGLVEQYF.

V gene TRBV4-1 combines with J gene TRBJ2-7; no reliable D call. The CDR3 length is 17 residues. Germline lookup yields CDR1 MGHRA and CDR2 YSYEKL. V shed 0 bases and J shed 1 base, with 16 bases lying between them. CDR3 protein: CASSQEPLSSRSYEQYF. The CDR3 DNA is TGCGCCAGCAGCCAAGAGCCTTTGAGTTCTAGGTCCTACGAGCAGTACTTC.

The rearrangement uses TRBV5-4 and TRBJ2-5; TRBD2 agrees at 9 bases. The CDR3 is made up of 14 amino acids. The germline V gene encodes CDR1 SGHNT and CDR2 YYREEE (reference sequence). V lost 2 bases to trimming and J lost 5 bases; unmatched junction nucleotides: 4. CDR3 region: CASSFSGSRETQYF. CDR3 DNA: TGTGCCAGCAGCTTTAGCGGGAGTCGGGAGACCCAGTACTTC.

The chain joins TRBV9 to TRBJ2-1; D gene unclear. V was pared by 0 bases and J by 4 bases, with 11 bases between. CDR1 SGDLS and CDR2 YYNGEE come from the germline V gene. The CDR3 runs 15 residues. Here the CDR3 DNA reads TGTGCCAGCAGCGTAGCTAATGGGCTATACAATGAGCAGTTCTTC. Its protein is CASSVANGLYNEQFF.

The J gene is TRBJ2-1, the V gene TRBV6-6; 7 bases fit TRBD2. The CDR3 has 13 residues. V trimming: 8 bases; J trimming: 8 bases; junction bases outside the gene matches: 9. Germline CDR1 MNHNY, CDR2 SVGAGI (reference sequence). CDR3 sequence: CASRRRERDEQFF. CDR3 bases: TGTGCCAGCCGGAGGCGGGAGAGAGATGAGCAGTTCTTC.

This chain joins TRBV27 and TRBJ1-5; 8 positions agree with TRBD1. There are 15 residues in the CDR3. Germline V CDR1 and CDR2: MNHEY, SMNVEV (reference sequence). V trimming: 8 bases; J trimming: 1 base; junction bases outside the gene matches: 7. For the CDR3, the DNA is TGTGCCAGCGGCGACAGGGGTGGGAGCAATCAGCCCCAGCATTTT. Translated, it gives CASGDRGGSNQPQHF.

The V and J genes are TRBV5-1 and TRBJ2-5, with 8 bases fitting TRBD1. There are 15 residues in the CDR3. Trimming removed 4 bases from V and 5 bases from J; junction bases left unmatched: 10. CDR1 SGHRS and CDR2 YFSETQ come from the germline V gene. Here the CDR3 reads CASSGQGAAGETQYF. The DNA of the CDR3 is TGCGCCAGCAGCGGGCAGGGGGCGGCGGGGGAGACCCAGTACTTC.

The rearrangement uses TRBV28 and TRBJ2-1; D is perhaps TRBD1 (5 bases). CDR1 is MDHEN, CDR2 SYDVKM, per germline. The CDR3 runs 12 residues. The V gene lost 11 bases and the J gene lost 3 bases, with 11 bases spanning the gap. The CDR3, as DNA: TGTGCCTCAGGGTATCTCTACAATGAGCAGTTCTTC. As protein: CASGYLYNEQFF.

This clone was observed a few times. The chain employs TRBV5-1 and TRBJ2-7; 8 nucleotides line up with TRBD1. The ends lost 3 bases at V and 4 bases at J; junction bases unmatched: 6. The CDR3 is 14 amino acids. Germline V gene sequence: CDR1 SGHRS, CDR2 YFSETQ. The CDR3 nucleotides read TGCGCCAGCAGCTCTGGACAGGGCACTTACGAGCAGTACTTC. Translation gives CASSSGQGTYEQYF.

The chain is built from TRBV6-5 and TRBJ1-5, with no clear D. CDR1 and CDR2 from the germline V gene are MNHEY and SVGAGI. Trimming cost V 4 bases and J 3 bases, with 4 bases left between them. CDR3 length: 12 residues. CDR3 sequence reads: CASSLYNQPQHF. CDR3 in DNA: TGTGCCAGCAGTTTGTACAATCAGCCCCAGCATTTT.

The chain employs TRBV27 and TRBJ2-7; 7 nucleotides agree with TRBD2. The CDR3 spans 11 residues. The J segment lost 2 bases and the V segment lost 8 bases, leaving 0 bases of the junction unmatched. Germline V gene sequence: CDR1 MNHEY, CDR2 SMNVEV (reference sequence). The CDR3 region has the DNA TGTGCCAGCGGGGGGGCCTACGAGCAGTACTTC. Protein sequence: CASGGAYEQYF.

CDR3 protein: CASSLDRVREQYF. In nucleotides, the CDR3 is TGTGCCAGCTCACTAGACAGGGTTCGCGAGCAGTACTTC. The gene calls are TRBV18 and TRBJ2-5, with 7 bases aligning to TRBD1. Near its end, the DNA agrees better with TRBJ2-7, so the J call may be wrong. CDR3 length: 13 amino acids. Germline V gene lookup returns CDR1 KGHSH and CDR2 LQKENI.

This clone showed up just once. The chain employs TRBV6-5 and TRBJ1-1; 10 bases are shared with TRBD1. Germline CDR1 and CDR2: MNHEY and SVGAGI. This CDR3 comprises 16 residues. The trim removed 2 bases at V and 5 bases at J, leaving 8 bases unmatched. The CDR3 sequence is CASSYSLTGGWTEAFF. The CDR3 DNA follows: TGTGCCAGCAGTTACAGCCTGACAGGGGGCTGGACTGAAGCTTTCTTT.

This sequence joins TRBV5-4 and TRBJ2-1; a possible D gene is TRBD2 (6 bases). The CDR3 is made up of 15 amino acids. Germline CDR1 is SGHNT and CDR2 is YYREEE (reference sequence). V lost 0 bases and J lost 8, with 15 bases in between. The CDR3 sequence: CASSLGATSQYEQFF. Here the CDR3 DNA reads TGTGCCAGCAGCTTGGGGGCGACTAGTCAATATGAGCAGTTCTTC. The variable domain in full, with the rest retrieved from reference TRBV5-4 and TRBJ2-1, is ETGVTQSPTHLIKTRGQQVTLRCSSQSGHNTVSWYQQALGQGPQFIFQYYREEENGRGNFPPRFSGLQFPNYSSELNVNALELDDSALYLCASSLGATSQYEQFFGPGTRLTVL.

The chain carries TRBV6-1 and TRBJ1-2, with D possibly being TRBD1 (5 bases). In germline, CDR1 is MNHNS, CDR2 SASEGT. The CDR3 spans 14 residues. The V gene lost 2 bases and the J gene lost 5 bases, with 12 bases spanning the gap. CDR3 region: CASSEWHGGYGYTF. The CDR3 nucleotides read TGTGCCAGCAGTGAATGGCATGGGGGGTATGGCTACACCTTC.

This sequence joins TRBV10-3 and TRBJ2-1; TRBD2 agrees at 8 bases. Germline loops: CDR1 ENHRY, CDR2 SYGVKD. The CDR3 extends over 13 amino acids. Trimming took 8 bases from V and 5 from J; bases not matched to a gene: 5. CDR3 DNA sequence: TGTGCCATCGGGACTAGAACAAACAATGAGCAGTTCTTC. Its protein product is CAIGTRTNNEQFF.

V and J are TRBV7-9 and TRBJ1-1; possible D gene TRBD1, 5 bases. Germline assignment: CDR1 SEHNR and CDR2 FQNEAQ (reference sequence). The V end lost 5 bases, the J end lost 0 bases, and 13 bases lay between the germline ends. There are 15 residues in the CDR3. CDR3 nucleotides: TGTGCCAGCAGCACCCGGCGGGGGATGAACACTGAAGCTTTCTTT. The encoded protein is CASSTRRGMNTEAFF.

The genes are TRBV4-1 and TRBJ1-4, with 9 positions matching TRBD1. This CDR3 is built from 15 residues. The germline gives CDR1 MGHRA, CDR2 YSYEKL. Trimming at V came to 6 bases and at J to 3 bases, leaving 5 bases not matched to a gene. DNA for the CDR3: TGCGCCAGCAGACAGACAGGGGGGCCTAATGAAAAACTGTTTTTT. As protein: CASRQTGGPNEKLFF.

The chain combines TRBV15 with TRBJ2-1; TRBD2 aligns across 7 bases. The CDR3 is 17 residues long. V lost 0 bases, J lost 4 bases, and 9 bases stayed unmatched. From germline, CDR1 is LNHNV and CDR2 YYDKDF (reference sequence). The CDR3 is CATSRDYRGDLYNEQFF. DNA of the CDR3: TGTGCCACCAGCAGAGATTATCGGGGGGACCTTTACAATGAGCAGTTCTTC.

The chain combines TRBV6-5 with TRBJ2-7; 7 bases line up with TRBD2. Germline CDR1 and CDR2: MNHEY and SVGAGI. This CDR3 contains 16 residues. V was clipped by 0 bases and J by 4 bases; unmatched bases: 9. The CDR3: CASSYSGEGGTYEQYF. The CDR3 nucleotides read TGTGCCAGCAGTTACTCGGGGGAGGGAGGAACTTACGAGCAGTACTTC.

The chain links TRBV7-9 to TRBJ2-1; 7 bases align to TRBD2. Per germline, CDR1 SEHNR and CDR2 FQNEAQ (reference sequence). After removal of 4 bases from V and 0 bases from J, the junction contained 3 bases not matched to a gene. This CDR3 region has 15 residues. Here the CDR3 reads CASSSKRDSYNEQFF. The CDR3 bases are TGTGCCAGCAGCTCAAAGCGGGACTCCTACAATGAGCAGTTCTTC.

This clone came up once. This chain joins TRBV19 and TRBJ2-7; D perhaps matches TRBD2 (5 bases). Germline-derived CDR1 and CDR2 are LNHDA and SQIVND (reference sequence). This CDR3 comprises 14 residues. The V end was cut by 5 bases, the J end by 1 base, with 12 bases between. The CDR3 DNA reads as TGTGCCAGTAGTCGTCCGGGGTCATCCTACGAGCAGTACTTC. It yields the protein CASSRPGSSYEQYF.

The chain links TRBV5-1 to TRBJ2-2, with 12 bases that match TRBD1. V lost 3 bases to trimming and J lost 6 bases; unmatched junction nucleotides: 6. Germline V gene lookup returns CDR1 SGHRS and CDR2 YFSETQ. There are 16 residues in the CDR3. For the CDR3, the DNA is TGCGCCAGCAGCTGGTCGGGACAGGGGGCATCCGGGGAGCTGTTTTTT. Translating it yields CASSWSGQGASGELFF.

In its sample, this clone was seen once. The genes are TRBV7-3 and TRBJ2-7, with 9 bases identical to TRBD1. With V trimmed by 5 bases and J by 2 bases, 10 bases remained unmatched. CDR1 and CDR2 from the germline V gene are SGHTA and FQGTGA. The CDR3 extends over 16 amino acids. The CDR3 region has the DNA TGTGCCAGCAGCCAGCTAAGGACAGGGGTCCCCTACGAGCAGTACTTC. This sequence encodes CASSQLRTGVPYEQYF. The full variable domain, rest sourced from reference TRBV7-3 and TRBJ2-7, is GAGVSQTPSNKVTEKGKYVELRCDPISGHTALYWYRQSLGQGPEFLIYFQGTGAADDSGLPNDRFFAVRPEGSVSTLKIQRTERGDSAVYLCASSQLRTGVPYEQYFGPGTRLTVT.

The chain joins TRBV4-2 to TRBJ2-5; 8 positions agree with TRBD2. The CDR3 is 14 amino acids. Losses at the gene ends were 4 bases for V and 5 bases for J; bases not matched to a gene: 6. The V gene's germline CDR1 is LGHNA and CDR2 YNFKEQ. As DNA, the CDR3 is TGTGCCAGCAGCCGGGGGACTAGAGATGAGACCCAGTACTTC. Amino acid sequence: CASSRGTRDETQYF.

In its sample, this clone was seen once. The V and J genes are TRBV13 and TRBJ2-3; TRBD2 might be the D (6 bases). V gave up 0 bases and J gave up 2 bases, with 9 bases separating them. Germline CDR1 PRHDT, CDR2 FYEKMQ (reference sequence). CDR3 length equals 15 residues. CDR3 bases: TGTGCCAGCAGCTTAGGACAGGACTACACAGATACGCAGTATTTT. Its protein is CASSLGQDYTDTQYF.